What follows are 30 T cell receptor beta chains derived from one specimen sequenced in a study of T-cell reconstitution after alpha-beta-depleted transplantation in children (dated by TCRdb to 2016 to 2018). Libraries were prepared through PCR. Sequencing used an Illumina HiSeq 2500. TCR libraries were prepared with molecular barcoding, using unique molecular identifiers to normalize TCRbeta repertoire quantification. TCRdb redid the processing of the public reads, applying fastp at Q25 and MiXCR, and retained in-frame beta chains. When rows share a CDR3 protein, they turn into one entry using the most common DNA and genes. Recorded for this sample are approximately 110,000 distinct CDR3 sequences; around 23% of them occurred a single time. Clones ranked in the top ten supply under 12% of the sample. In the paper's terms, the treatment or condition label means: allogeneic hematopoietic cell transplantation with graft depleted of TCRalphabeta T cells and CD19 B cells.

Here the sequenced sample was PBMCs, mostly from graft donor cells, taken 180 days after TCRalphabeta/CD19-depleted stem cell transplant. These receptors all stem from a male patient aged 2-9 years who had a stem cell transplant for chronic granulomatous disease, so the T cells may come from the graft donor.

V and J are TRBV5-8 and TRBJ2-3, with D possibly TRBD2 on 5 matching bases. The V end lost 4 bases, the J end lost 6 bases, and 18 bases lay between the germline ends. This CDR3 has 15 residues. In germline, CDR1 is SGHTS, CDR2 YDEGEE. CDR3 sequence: CASSRNRGIPDTQYF. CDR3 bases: TGTGCCAGCAGCCGAAACAGAGGGATCCCGGATACGCAGTATTTT.

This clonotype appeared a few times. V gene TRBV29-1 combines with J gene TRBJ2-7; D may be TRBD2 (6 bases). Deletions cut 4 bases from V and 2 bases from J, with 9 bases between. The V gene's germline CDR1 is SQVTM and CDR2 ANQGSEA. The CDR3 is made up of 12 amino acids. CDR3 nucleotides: TGCAGCGTTGTCGGGAGACCCTACGAGCAGTACTTC. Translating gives CSVVGRPYEQYF.

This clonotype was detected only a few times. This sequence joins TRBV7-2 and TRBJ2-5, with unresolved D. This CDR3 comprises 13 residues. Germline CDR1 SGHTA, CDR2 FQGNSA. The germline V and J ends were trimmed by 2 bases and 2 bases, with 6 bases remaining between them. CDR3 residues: CASSLPSQETQYF. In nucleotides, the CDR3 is TGTGCCAGCAGCTTACCGTCACAAGAGACCCAGTACTTC.

Here the CDR3 reads CASSLRGSGYGYTF. In DNA form, the CDR3 reads TGCGCCAGCAGCTTGCGGGGATCCGGCTATGGCTACACCTTC. The chain is built from TRBV5-1 and TRBJ1-2, with D uncertain. The CDR3 has 14 amino acids. Trimming cost V 1 base and J 4 bases, with 11 bases left between them. Germline V CDR1 and CDR2: SGHRS, YFSETQ.

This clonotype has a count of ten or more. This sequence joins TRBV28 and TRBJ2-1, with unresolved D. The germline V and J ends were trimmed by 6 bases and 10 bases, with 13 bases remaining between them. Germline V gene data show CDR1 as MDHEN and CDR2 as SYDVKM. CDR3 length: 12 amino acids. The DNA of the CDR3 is TGTGCCAGCAGCCTTCAGGCGAGGGAGCAGTTCTTC. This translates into CASSLQAREQFF. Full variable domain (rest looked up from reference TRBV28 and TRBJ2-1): DVKVTQSSRYLVKRTGEKVFLECVQDMDHENMFWYRQDPGLGLRLIYFSYDVKMKEKGDIPEGYSVSREKKERFSLILESASTNQTSMYLCASSLQAREQFFGPGTRLTVL.

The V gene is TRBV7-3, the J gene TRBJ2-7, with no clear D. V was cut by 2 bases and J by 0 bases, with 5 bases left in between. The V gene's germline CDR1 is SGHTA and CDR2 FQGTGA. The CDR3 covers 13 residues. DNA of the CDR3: TGTGCCAGCAGCTTATACAGCTCCTACGAGCAGTACTTC. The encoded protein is CASSLYSSYEQYF. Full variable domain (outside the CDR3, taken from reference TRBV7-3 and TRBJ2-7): GAGVSQTPSNKVTEKGKYVELRCDPISGHTALYWYRQSLGQGPEFLIYFQGTGAADDSGLPNDRFFAVRPEGSVSTLKIQRTERGDSAVYLCASSLYSSYEQYFGPGTRLTVT.

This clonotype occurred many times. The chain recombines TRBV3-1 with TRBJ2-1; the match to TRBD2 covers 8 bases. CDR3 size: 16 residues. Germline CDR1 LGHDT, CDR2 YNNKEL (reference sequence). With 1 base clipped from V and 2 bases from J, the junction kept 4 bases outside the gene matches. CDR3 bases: TGTGCCAGCAGCCAAGCGGGGGGGAGGCCCTACAATGAGCAGTTCTTC. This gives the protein CASSQAGGRPYNEQFF.

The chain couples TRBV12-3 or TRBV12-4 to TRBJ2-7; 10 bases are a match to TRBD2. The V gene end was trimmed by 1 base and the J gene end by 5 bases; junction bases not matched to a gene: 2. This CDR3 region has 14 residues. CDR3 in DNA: TGTGCCAGCAGTTTAGGGCTAGCGGGAGACGAGCAGTACTTC. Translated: CASSLGLAGDEQYF.

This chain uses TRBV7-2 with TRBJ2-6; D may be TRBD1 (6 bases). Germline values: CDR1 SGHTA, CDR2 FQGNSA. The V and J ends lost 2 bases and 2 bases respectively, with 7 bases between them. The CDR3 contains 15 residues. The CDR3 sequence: CASSLNRAGANVLTF. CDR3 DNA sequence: TGTGCCAGCAGCTTAAACAGGGCTGGGGCCAACGTCCTGACTTTC.

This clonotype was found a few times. CDR3 amino acids: CASSSLAGGSGTQYF. The CDR3 DNA is TGTGCCAGCAGCTCCCTAGCGGGAGGCTCCGGGACGCAGTATTTT. This rearrangement joins TRBV7-8 to TRBJ2-3; TRBD2 matches 11 bases. This CDR3 has 15 residues. V gave up 4 bases and J gave up 9 bases; unmatched junction bases: 9. CDR1 is SGHVS, CDR2 FQNEAQ, per germline.

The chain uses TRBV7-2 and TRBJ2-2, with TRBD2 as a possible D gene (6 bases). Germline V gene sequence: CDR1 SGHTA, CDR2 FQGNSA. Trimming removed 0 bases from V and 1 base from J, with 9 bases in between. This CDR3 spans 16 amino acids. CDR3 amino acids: CASSLAGGLNTGELFF. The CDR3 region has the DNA TGTGCCAGCAGCTTAGCGGGAGGACTGAACACCGGGGAGCTGTTTTTT. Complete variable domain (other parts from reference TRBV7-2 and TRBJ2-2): GAGVSQSPSNKVTEKGKDVELRCDPISGHTALYWYRQSLGQGLEFLIYFQGNSAPDKSGLPSDRFSAERTGGSVSTLTIQRTQQEDSAVYLCASSLAGGLNTGELFFGEGSRLTVL.

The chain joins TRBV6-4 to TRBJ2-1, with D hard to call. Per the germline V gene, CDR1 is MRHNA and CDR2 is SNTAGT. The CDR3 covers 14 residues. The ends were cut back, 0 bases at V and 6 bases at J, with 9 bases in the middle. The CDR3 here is CASSDSLEGNEQFF. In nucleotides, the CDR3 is TGTGCCAGCAGTGACTCCCTAGAAGGCAATGAGCAGTTCTTC.

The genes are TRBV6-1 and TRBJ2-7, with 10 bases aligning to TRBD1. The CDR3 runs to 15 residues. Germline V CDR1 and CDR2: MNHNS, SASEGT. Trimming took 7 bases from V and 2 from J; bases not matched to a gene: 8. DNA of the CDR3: TGTGCCAGCAATACCGACAGGGGGCGCCCCTACGAGCAGTACTTC. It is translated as CASNTDRGRPYEQYF.

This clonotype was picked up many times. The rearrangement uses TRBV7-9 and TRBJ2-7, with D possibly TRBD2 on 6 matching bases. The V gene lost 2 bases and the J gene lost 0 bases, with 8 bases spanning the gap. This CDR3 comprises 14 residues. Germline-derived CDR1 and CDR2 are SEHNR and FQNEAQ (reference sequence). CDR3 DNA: TGTGCCAGCAGCTTAACCGGGAGCTCCTACGAGCAGTACTTC. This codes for CASSLTGSSYEQYF.

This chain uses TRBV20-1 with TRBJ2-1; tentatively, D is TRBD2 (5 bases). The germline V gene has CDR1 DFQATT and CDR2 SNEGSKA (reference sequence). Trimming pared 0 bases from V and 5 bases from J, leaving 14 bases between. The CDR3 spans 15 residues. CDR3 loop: CSARDSDPTNNEQFF. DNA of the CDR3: TGCAGTGCTAGAGATAGCGACCCTACCAACAATGAGCAGTTCTTC.

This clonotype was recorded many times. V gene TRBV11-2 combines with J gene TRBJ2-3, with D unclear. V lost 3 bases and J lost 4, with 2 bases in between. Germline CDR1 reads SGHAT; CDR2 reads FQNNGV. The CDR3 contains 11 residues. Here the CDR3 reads CASSFSDTQYF. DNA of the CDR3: TGTGCCAGCAGCTTCTCAGATACGCAGTATTTT. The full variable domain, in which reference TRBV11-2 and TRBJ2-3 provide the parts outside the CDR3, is EAGVAQSPRYKIIEKRQSVAFWCNPISGHATLYWYQQILGQGPKLLIQFQNNGVVDDSQLPKDRFSAERLKGVDSTLKIQPAKLEDSAVYLCASSFSDTQYFGPGTRLTVL.

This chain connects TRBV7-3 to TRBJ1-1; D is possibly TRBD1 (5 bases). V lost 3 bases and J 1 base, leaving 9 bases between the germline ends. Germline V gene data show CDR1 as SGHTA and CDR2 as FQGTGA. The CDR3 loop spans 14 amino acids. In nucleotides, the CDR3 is TGTGCCAGCAGCTTGGGCGGGGGGAACACTGAAGCTTTCTTT. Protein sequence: CASSLGGGNTEAFF.

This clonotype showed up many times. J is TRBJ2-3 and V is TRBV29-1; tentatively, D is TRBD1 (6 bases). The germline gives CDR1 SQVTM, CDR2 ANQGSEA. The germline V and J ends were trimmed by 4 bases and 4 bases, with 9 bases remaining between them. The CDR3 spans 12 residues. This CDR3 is CSVVRGADTQYF. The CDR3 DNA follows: TGCAGCGTTGTCAGGGGAGCAGATACGCAGTATTTT.

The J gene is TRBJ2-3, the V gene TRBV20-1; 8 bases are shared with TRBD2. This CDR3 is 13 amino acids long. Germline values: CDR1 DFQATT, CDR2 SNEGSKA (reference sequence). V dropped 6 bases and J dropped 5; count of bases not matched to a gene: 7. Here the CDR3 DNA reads TGCAGTGCCTCGCGGGGGGATTTAGATACGCAGTATTTT. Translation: CSASRGDLDTQYF.

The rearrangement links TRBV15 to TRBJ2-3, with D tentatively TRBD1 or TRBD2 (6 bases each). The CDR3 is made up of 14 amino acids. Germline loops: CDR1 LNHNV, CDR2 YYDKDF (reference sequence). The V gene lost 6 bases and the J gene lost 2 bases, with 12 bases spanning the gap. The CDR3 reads CATRTRGDTDTQYF. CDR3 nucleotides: TGTGCCACCAGGACAAGGGGGGACACAGATACGCAGTATTTT.

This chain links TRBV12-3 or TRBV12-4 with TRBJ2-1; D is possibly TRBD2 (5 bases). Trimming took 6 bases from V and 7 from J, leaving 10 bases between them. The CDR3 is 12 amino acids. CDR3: CASRAGGNEQFF. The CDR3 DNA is TGTGCCAGCAGGGCTGGAGGAAATGAGCAGTTCTTC.

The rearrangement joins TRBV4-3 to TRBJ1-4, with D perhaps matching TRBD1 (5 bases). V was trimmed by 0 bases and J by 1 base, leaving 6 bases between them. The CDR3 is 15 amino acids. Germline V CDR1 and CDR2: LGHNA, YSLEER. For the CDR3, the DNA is TGCGCCAGCAGCCAAGAAGGGGTAACTAATGAAAAACTGTTTTTT. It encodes CASSQEGVTNEKLFF.

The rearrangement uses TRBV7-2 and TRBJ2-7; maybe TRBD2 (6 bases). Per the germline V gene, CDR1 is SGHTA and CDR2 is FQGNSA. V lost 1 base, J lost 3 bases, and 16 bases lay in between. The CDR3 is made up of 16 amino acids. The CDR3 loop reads CASSLGLTGVIYEQYF. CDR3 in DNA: TGTGCCAGCAGCTTAGGCCTCACGGGGGTAATCTACGAGCAGTACTTC. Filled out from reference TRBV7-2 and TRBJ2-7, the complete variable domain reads GAGVSQSPSNKVTEKGKDVELRCDPISGHTALYWYRQSLGQGLEFLIYFQGNSAPDKSGLPSDRFSAERTGGSVSTLTIQRTQQEDSAVYLCASSLGLTGVIYEQYFGPGTRLTVT.

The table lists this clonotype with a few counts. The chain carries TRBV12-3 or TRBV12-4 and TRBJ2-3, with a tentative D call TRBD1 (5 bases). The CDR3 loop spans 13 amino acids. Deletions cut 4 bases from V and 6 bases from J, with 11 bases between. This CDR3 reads CASSSREWDTQYF. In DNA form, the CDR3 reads TGTGCCAGCAGTTCCAGGGAATGGGATACGCAGTATTTT.

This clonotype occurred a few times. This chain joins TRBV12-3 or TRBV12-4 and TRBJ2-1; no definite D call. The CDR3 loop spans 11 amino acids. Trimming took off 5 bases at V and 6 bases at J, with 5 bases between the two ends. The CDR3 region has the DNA TGTGCCAGCAGTCTGATCAATGAGCAGTTCTTC. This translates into CASSLINEQFF.

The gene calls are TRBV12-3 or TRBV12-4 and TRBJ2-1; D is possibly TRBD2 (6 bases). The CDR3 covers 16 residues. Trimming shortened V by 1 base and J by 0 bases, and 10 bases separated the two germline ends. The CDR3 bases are TGTGCCAGCAGTTTAGATTGGCGGGGCTCCTACAATGAGCAGTTCTTC. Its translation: CASSLDWRGSYNEQFF.

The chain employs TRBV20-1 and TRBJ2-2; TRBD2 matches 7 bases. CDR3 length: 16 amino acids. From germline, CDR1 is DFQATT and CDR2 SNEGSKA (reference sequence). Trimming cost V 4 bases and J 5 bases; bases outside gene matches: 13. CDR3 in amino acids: CSAKNSGRRGTGELFF. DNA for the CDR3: TGCAGTGCTAAGAATAGCGGGCGGCGAGGGACCGGGGAGCTGTTTTTT.

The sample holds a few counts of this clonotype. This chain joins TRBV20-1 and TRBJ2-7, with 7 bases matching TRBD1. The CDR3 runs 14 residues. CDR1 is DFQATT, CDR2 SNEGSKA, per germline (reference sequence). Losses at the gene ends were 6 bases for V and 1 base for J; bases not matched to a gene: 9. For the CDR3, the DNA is TGCAGTGCCACAGACAGGGTTGGATCCTACGAGCAGTACTTC. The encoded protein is CSATDRVGSYEQYF.

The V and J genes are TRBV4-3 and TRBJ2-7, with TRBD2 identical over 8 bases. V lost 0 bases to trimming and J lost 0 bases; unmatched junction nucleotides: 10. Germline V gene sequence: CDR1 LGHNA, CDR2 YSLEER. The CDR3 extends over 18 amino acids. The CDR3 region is CASSQDGVAGGISYEQYF. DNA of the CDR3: TGCGCCAGCAGCCAAGATGGTGTGGCGGGGGGCATCTCCTACGAGCAGTACTTC.

CDR3 amino acids: CASSQDRLAGDEQYF. The CDR3 region has the DNA TGCGCCAGCAGCCAAGATAGACTAGCGGGAGACGAGCAGTACTTC. The rearrangement links TRBV4-3 to TRBJ2-7; 12 bases align to TRBD2. V trimming: 0 bases; J trimming: 5 bases; junction bases outside the gene matches: 2. The CDR3 loop spans 15 amino acids. CDR1 is LGHNA, CDR2 YSLEER, per germline.